The text below deals with one T cell receptor beta chain. Its antigen is unidentified. Other DNA sequences of this sample code for an identical CDR3. Naive CD8 cells were CD45RO-negative, positively selected for CCR7, excluding terminally differentiated effector memory CD45RA+ cells. The sample is drawn from a study of shared clonotypes between healthy human individuals. Overall study: Samples came from a couple of female and three male donors aged 18 to 49.

Per the authors' pipeline: Filtering was not the same, since immunoSEQ gave junction-only sequences without quality scores. Generated by immunoSEQ multiplex PCR, the TCRdb table keeps only in-frame clones and is missing some. V and J calls and clone size are copied from that table; D and trimming were computed from the DNA. Among about 2.2 million clones listed, around 95% were seen once. The study, taken as a whole, reports: Relative to their counterparts shared across all four donors, non-shared clonotypes exhibited diminished generation probabilities. The small donor group covered limited genetic and exposure diversity.

The V gene's germline CDR1 is SEHNR and CDR2 FQNEAQ (reference sequence). Trimming cost V 6 bases and J 2 bases, with 10 bases left between them. CDR3 size: 13 residues. Sequencing was done on a sample of naive CD8+ T cells from PBMCs. The rearrangement uses TRBV7-9 and TRBJ2-5; D is unclear. This TCR was sampled from a man younger than 35 in good health. Some clones in this sample may be carry-over from other donors' samples. The CDR3 DNA is TGTGCCAGCAGTCGGACCCTTCAAGAGACCCAGTACTTC. Amino acid sequence: CASSRTLQETQYF.